This paragraph covers one T cell receptor (beta chain) sequence. Its antigen remains undetermined. No clone much larger than this one lies a single base away; base qualities are absent. The sample's time point label, decoded: baseline before first vaccination. The vaccinee samples were drawn from two UK trials, COV001 and COV002, one of which was a single-blind randomized controlled phase 2/3 trial testing AZD1222 (ChAdOx1 nCoV-19) in healthy adults. For TCRbeta chain sequencing, PBMC samples were collected from trial participants at day 0 and at day 28 after the second dose. The CDR3 regions of human TCRbeta chains were analyzed by immunosequencing. The study's processing was this. TCRs in the repertoires were compared against a reference library of SARS-CoV-2-specific TCRs that had been generated with the MIRA antigen-specificity platform. Breadth was defined as the fraction of unique TCRs that were SARS-CoV-2-associated, and depth was defined as the fraction of total T cells that were SARS-CoV-2-associated. Using the MIRA data, every spike-specific TCR was mapped to the spike region that the TCR reacted to and assigned to either a CD4 or a CD8 class. Log10-transformed breadth and depth values were compared by one-way ANOVA with Sidak's multiple comparisons tests. TCRdb retrieved this table from immuneACCESS and kept in-frame rearrangements only. Not all clones are present; in checked studies, unresolved V genes account for under half, and no reason is known for the remainder. The D gene and trimming were derived from the DNA, and the V and J assignments and clone size from that table. In this sample the table shows more than 110,000 clones, about nine tenths of which occur a single time. Over 3.5% of the sample comes from the top ten.

V is pared back by 2 bases and J by 3 bases, with 7 bases lying between the germline termini. For CDR1 and CDR2, the germline V gene lists SNHLY and FYNNEI. There are 13 amino acids in the CDR3, from cysteine to phenylalanine inclusive. Kept here is only the CDR3 DNA, which spans 39 bases and is read in frame from base 1. These data originate in a study of T cell responses to AZD1222 COVID-19 vaccine (dated by TCRdb to the early 2020s). A note on the overall study: Because spike-specific TCR depth and breadth did not differ between the two schedules, AZD1222 recipients who got a second dose at roughly 4 weeks were pooled with those who got a second dose at roughly 12 weeks. A total of more than 230 trial participants underwent TCR sequencing, of whom 207 had received two doses of AZD1222 and about 25 had received two doses of the MenACWY control vaccine. Trial participants were enrolled by age into 18-55, 56-69 and 70-plus year subgroups, with 148, 28 and 57 TCR-sequenced participants respectively. Broad study findings and their caveats: Vaccine-associated CD4 TCRs spanned the whole spike protein, with dominant responses in regions 160-218 and 743-854. The 56-69-year group was small, and its depth increase did not reach significance, likely because of low power. Conclusions about previously exposed vaccinees are limited, since just five to seven AZD1222 recipients were seropositive for SARS-CoV-2 at baseline. Most participants were white British and females outnumbered males, and the authors suggested that clonal diversity may have been underestimated. Spike-specific TCR breadth and depth rose significantly after two AZD1222 doses compared with day 0 and with MenACWY recipients. Because no day 14 peak-response samples were available, repertoires were characterized only after the peak T cell response. Nearly half of unique spike-specific TCRs reportedly recognized epitopes outside regions mutated in the B.1.351 and B.1.1.7 variants.

The V and J genes are TRBV2 and TRBJ1-1; the D gene is unclear. This TCR was recovered from an adult in good health. The source was peripheral blood, collected on day 0 of AZD1222 vaccination. The DNA sequence is given as TGTGCCAGCAGTGAAAAGGTGGACACTGAAGCTTTCTTT. Its protein product is CASSEKVDTEAFF.